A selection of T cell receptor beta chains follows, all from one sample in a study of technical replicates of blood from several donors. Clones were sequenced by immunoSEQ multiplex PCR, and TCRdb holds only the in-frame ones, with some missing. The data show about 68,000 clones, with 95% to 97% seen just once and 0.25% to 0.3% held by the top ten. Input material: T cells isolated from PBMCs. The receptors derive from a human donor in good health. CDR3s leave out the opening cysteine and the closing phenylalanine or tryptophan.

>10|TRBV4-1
ASSHDRAEQY
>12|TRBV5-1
ASSDSEPYNEQF
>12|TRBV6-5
ASSYRDNFYGYT
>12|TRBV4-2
ASSQEEERGGYT
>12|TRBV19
ASRADRDHRPQH
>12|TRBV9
ASSATGDYNEQF
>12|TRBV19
ASSIIRGQETQY
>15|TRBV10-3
AISESGRGRLNQPQH
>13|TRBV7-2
ASSLLGGSSYEQY
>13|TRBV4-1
ASRRLGQGGTEAF
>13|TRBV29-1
SVTGLAGVKNEQF
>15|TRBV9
ASSVTGVGETNEKLF